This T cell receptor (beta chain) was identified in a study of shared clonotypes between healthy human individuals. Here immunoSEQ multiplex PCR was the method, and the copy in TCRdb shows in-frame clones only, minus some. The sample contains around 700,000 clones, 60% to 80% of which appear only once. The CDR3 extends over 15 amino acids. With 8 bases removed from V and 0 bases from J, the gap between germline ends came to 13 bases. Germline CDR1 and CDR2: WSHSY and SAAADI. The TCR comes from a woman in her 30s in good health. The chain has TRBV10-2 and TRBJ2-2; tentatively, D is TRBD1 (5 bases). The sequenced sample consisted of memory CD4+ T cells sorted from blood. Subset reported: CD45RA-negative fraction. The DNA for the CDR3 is TGCGCCAGCTTGTTGGGGCCCACGAACACCGGGGAGCTGTTTTTT. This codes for CASLLGPTNTGELFF.